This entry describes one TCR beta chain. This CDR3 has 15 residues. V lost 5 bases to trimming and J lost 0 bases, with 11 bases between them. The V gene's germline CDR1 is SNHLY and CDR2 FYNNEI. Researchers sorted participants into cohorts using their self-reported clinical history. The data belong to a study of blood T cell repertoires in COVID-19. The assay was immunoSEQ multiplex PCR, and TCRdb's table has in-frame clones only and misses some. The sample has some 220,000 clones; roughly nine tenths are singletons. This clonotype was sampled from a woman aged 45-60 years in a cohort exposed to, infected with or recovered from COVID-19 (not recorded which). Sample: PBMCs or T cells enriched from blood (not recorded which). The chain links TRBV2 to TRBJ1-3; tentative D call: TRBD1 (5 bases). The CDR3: CASSPGLISGNTIYF. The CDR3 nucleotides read TGTGCCAGCAGTCCAGGGCTAATCTCTGGAAACACCATATATTTT.